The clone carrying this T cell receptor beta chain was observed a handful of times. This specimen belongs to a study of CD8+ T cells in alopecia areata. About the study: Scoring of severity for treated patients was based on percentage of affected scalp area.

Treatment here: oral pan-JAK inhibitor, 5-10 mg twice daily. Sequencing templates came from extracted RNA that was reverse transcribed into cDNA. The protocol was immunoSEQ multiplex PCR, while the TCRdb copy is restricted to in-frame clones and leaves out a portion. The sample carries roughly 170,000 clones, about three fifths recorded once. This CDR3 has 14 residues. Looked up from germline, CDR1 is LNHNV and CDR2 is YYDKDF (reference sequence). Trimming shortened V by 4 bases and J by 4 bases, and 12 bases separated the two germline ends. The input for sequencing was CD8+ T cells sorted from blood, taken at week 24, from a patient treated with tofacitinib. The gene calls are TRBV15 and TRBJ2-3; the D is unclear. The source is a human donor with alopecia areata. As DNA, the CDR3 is TGTGCCACCAGCAACAATCCAGCCGCAGATACGCAGTATTTT. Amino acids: CATSNNPAADTQYF.